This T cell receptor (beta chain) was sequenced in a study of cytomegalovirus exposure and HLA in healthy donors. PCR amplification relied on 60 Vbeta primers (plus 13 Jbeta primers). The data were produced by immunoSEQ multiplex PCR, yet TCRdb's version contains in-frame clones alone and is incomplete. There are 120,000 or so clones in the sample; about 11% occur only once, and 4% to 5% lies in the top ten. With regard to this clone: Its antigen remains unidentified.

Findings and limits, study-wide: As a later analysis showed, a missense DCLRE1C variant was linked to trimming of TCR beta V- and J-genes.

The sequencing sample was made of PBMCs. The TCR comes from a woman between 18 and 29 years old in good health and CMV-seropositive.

CDR3 region: CASSYSAIKHF. CDR3 DNA sequence: TGTGCCAGCAGTTACAGTGCGATCAAGCATTTT. This chain connects TRBV6-5 to TRBJ1-5; no reliable D call. The CDR3 spans 11 residues. Germline lookup yields CDR1 MNHEY and CDR2 SVGAGI. The ends were cut back, 2 bases at V and 14 bases at J, with 10 bases in the middle.